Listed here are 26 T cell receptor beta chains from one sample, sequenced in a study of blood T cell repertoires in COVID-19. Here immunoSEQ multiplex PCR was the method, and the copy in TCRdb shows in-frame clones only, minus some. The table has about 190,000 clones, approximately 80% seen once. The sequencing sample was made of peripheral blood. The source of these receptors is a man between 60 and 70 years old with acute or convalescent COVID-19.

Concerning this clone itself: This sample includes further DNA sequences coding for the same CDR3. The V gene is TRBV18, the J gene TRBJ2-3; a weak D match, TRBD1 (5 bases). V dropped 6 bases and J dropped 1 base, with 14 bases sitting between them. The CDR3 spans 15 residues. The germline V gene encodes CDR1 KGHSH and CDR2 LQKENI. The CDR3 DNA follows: TGTGCCAGCTCGCCCCTACAGGCCCGCACAGATACGCAGTATTTT. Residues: CASSPLQARTDTQYF.

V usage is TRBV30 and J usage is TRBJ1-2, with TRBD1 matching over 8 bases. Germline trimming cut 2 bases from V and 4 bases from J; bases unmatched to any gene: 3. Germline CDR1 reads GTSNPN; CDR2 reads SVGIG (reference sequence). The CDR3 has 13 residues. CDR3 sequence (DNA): TGTGCCTGGAGTCGGGACAGGCCCTATGGCTACACCTTC. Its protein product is CAWSRDRPYGYTF. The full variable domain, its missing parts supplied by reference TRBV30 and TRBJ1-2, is SQTIHQWPATLVQPVGSPLSLECTVEGTSNPNLYWYRQAAGRGLQLLFYSVGIGQISSEVPQNLSASRPQDRQFILSSKKLLLSDSGFYLCAWSRDRPYGYTFGSGTRLTVV.

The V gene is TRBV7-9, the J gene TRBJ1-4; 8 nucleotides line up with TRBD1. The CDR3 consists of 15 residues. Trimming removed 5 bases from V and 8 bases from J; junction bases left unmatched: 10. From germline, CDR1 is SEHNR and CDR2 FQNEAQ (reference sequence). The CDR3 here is CASSPRTGRGEKLFF. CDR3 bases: TGTGCCAGCAGCCCGCGGACAGGGCGAGGAGAAAAACTGTTTTTT.

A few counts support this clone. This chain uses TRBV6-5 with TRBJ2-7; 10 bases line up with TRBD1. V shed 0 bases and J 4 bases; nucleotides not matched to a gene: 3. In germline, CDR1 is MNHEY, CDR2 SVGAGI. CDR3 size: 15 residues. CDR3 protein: CASSYSTGGMYEQYF. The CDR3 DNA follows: TGTGCCAGCAGTTACTCGACAGGGGGCATGTACGAGCAGTACTTC.

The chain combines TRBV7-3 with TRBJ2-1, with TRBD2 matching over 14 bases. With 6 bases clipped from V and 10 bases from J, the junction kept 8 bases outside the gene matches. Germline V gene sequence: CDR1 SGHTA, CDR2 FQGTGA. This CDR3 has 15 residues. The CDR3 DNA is TGTGCCAGCAGTAAGACTAGCGGGAGGGCCCAGGAGCAGTTCTTC. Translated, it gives CASSKTSGRAQEQFF.

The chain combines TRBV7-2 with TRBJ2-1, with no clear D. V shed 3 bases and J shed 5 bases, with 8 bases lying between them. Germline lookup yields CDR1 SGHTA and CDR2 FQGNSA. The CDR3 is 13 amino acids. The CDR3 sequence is CASSFVGHNEQFF. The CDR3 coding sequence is TGTGCCAGCAGCTTCGTTGGGCACAATGAGCAGTTCTTC.

The CDR3 coding sequence is TGTGCCAGCAGTTACCCGACAGAGAACACCGGGGAGCTGTTTTTT. Translating gives CASSYPTENTGELFF. The chain links TRBV6-6 to TRBJ2-2; a possible D gene is TRBD1 (5 bases). This CDR3 region has 15 residues. Germline V CDR1 and CDR2: MNHNY, SVGAGI (reference sequence). With 2 bases removed from V and 1 base from J, the gap between germline ends came to 8 bases.

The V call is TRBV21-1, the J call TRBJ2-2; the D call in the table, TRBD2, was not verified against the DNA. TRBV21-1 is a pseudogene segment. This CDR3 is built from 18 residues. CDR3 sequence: CASSKREEGLAGTGELFF. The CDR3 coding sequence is TGTGCCAGCTCCAAAAGGGAAGAGGGACTAGCGGGCACCGGGGAGCTGTTTTTT.

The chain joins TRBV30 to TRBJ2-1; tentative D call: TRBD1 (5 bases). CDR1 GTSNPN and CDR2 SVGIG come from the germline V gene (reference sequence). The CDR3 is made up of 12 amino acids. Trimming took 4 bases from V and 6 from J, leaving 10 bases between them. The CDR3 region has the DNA TGTGCCTGGACAGGGTTATCCAATGAGCAGTTCTTC. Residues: CAWTGLSNEQFF.

The CDR3 protein is CASSQEAGMNTEAFF. As DNA, the CDR3 is TGTGCCAGCAGCCAAGAGGCGGGGATGAACACTGAAGCTTTCTTT. The V and J genes are TRBV3-1 (or the pseudogene TRBV3-2) and TRBJ1-1, with D unresolved. The CDR3 has 15 residues. Germline CDR1 LGHDT, CDR2 YNNKEL (reference sequence). V was clipped by 0 bases and J by 0 bases, with 8 bases between them.

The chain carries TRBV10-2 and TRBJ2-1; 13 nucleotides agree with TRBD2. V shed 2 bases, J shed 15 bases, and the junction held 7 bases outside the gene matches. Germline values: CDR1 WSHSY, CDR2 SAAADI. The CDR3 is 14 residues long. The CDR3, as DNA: TGCGCCAGCAGTGAGGGACTAGCGGGAGTTGCAGGGTTCTTC. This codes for CASSEGLAGVAGFF.

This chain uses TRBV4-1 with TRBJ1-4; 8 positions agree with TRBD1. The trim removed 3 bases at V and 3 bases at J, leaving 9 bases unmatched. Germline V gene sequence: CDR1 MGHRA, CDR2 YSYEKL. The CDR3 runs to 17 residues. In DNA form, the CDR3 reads TGCGCCAGCAGCCACCGACGGACAGGGCCACCTAATGAAAAACTGTTTTTT. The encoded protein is CASSHRRTGPPNEKLFF.

CDR3 nucleotide sequence: TGTGCCAGCTCACCGGCGGGGGGGAGCACAGATACGCAGTATTTT. Protein sequence: CASSPAGGSTDTQYF. The chain carries TRBV18 and TRBJ2-3; 9 nucleotides match TRBD2. The CDR3 has 15 residues. V lost 3 bases and J lost 0; bases outside the gene matches: 1. Germline V gene lookup returns CDR1 KGHSH and CDR2 LQKENI. Looking up the rest from reference TRBV18 and TRBJ2-3 gives the full variable domain: NAGVMQNPRHLVRRRGQEARLRCSPMKGHSHVYWYRQLPEEGLKFMVYLQKENIIDESGMPKERFSAEFPKEGPSILRIQQVVRGDSAAYFCASSPAGGSTDTQYFGPGTRLTVL.

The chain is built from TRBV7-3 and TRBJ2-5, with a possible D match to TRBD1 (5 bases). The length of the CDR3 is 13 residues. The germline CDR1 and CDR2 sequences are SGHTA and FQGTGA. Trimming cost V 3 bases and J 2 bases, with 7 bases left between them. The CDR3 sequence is CASSLGQQETQYF. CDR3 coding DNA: TGTGCCAGCAGCTTGGGGCAACAAGAGACCCAGTACTTC.

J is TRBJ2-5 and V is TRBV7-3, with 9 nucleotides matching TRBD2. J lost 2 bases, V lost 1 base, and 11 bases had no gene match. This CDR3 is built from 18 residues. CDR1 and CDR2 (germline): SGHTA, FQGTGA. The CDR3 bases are TGTGCCAGCAGCTTAAAACTAGCGGGCGGGTCTTTGCAAGAGACCCAGTACTTC. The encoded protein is CASSLKLAGGSLQETQYF. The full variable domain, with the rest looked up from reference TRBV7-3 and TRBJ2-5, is GAGVSQTPSNKVTEKGKYVELRCDPISGHTALYWYRQSLGQGPEFLIYFQGTGAADDSGLPNDRFFAVRPEGSVSTLKIQRTERGDSAVYLCASSLKLAGGSLQETQYFGPGTRLLVL.

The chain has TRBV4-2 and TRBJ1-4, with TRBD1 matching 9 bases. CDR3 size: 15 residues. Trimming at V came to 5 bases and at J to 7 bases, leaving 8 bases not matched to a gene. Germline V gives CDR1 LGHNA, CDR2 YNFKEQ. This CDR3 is CASSTPGTGSEKLFF. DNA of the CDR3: TGTGCCAGCAGCACTCCCGGGACAGGGAGTGAAAAACTGTTTTTT.

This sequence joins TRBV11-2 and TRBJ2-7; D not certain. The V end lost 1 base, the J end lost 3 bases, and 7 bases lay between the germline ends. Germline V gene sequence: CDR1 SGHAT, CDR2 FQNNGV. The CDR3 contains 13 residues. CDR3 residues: CASSLGGDYEQYF. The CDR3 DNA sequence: TGTGCCAGCAGCTTAGGCGGAGACTACGAGCAGTACTTC.

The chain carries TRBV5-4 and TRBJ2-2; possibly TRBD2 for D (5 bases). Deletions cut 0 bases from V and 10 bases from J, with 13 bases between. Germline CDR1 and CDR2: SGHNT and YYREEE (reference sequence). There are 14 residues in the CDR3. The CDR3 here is CASSLGGGPEELFF. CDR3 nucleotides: TGTGCCAGCAGCTTGGGTGGCGGGCCTGAGGAGCTGTTTTTT.

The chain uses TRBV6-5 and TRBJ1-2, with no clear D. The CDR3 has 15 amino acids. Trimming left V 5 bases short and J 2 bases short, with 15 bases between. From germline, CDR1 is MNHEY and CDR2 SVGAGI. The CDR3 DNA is TGTGCCAGCAGTCCCGCCCCAGGTGGCAACTATGGCTACACCTTC. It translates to CASSPAPGGNYGYTF.

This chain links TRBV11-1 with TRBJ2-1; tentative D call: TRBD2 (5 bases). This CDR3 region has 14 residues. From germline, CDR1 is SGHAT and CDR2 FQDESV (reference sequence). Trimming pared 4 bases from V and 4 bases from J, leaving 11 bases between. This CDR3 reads CASSYEGTYNEQFF. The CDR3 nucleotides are TGTGCCAGCAGCTACGAGGGTACGTACAATGAGCAGTTCTTC.

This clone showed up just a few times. CDR3 nucleotide sequence: TGTGCCAGCAGCCGTAACTCCTACGAGCAGTACTTC. It is translated as CASSRNSYEQYF. The chain has TRBV3-1 (or the pseudogene TRBV3-2) and TRBJ2-7, with unresolved D. V was clipped by 4 bases and J by 0 bases, with 4 bases between them. CDR1 is LGHDT, CDR2 YNNKEL, per germline (reference sequence). The CDR3 extends over 12 amino acids.

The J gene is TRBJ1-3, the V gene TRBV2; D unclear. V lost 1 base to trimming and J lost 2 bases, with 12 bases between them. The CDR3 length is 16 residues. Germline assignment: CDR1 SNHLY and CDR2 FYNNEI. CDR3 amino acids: CASSEGAAGTGNTIYF. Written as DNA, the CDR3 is TGTGCCAGCAGTGAAGGAGCAGCCGGGACTGGAAACACCATATATTTT.

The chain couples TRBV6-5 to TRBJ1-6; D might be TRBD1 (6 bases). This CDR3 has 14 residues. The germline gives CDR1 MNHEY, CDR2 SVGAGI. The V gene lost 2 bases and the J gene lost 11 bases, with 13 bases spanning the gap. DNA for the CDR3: TGTGCCAGCAGTTACGCCCAGGGGCGGCCACCCCTCCACTTT. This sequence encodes CASSYAQGRPPLHF.

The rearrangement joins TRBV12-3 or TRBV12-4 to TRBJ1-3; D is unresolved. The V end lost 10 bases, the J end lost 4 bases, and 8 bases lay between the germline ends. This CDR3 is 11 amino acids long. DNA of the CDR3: TGTGCCACCAAACAGGGAAACACCATATATTTT. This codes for CATKQGNTIYF.

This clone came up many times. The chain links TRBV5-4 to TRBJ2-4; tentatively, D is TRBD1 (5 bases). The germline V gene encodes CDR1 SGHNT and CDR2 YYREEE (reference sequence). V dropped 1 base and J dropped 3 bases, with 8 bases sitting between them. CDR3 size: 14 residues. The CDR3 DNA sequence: TGTGCCAGCAGCTTGCAGGGCGACAAAAACATTCAGTACTTC. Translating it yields CASSLQGDKNIQYF.

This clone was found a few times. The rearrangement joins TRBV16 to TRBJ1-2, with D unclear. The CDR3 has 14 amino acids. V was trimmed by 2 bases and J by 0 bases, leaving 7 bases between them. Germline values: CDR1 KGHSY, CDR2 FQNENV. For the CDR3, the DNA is TGTGCCAGCAGCCAACGGTTATCTAACTATGGCTACACCTTC. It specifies CASSQRLSNYGYTF.